These 27 T cell receptor beta chains came from one sample sequenced in a study of T cell repertoires in aging, cancer and after chemotherapy. TRB rearrangements spanning V, D and J were amplified using mixed TRB-A/B primers. One entry per CDR3 protein, called by TCRdb with MiXCR from the multiplex PCR reads. The sample contains fewer than 15,000 distinct CDR3 sequences, around 23% of which appear only once. Amplification of TCR beta used genomic DNA extracted from peripheral blood. Sequencing used blood. The receptors shown here come from a human donor in good health.

The J gene is TRBJ1-4, the V gene TRBV21-1; TRBD1, the table's D call, was not compared with the DNA. TRBV21-1 counts as a pseudogene. CDR3 size: 15 residues. The CDR3 nucleotides are TGTGCCAGCGTAAGCTTCGGACAGTATAATGAAAAACTGTTTTTT. Translated, it gives CASVSFGQYNEKLFF.

This clonotype was picked up a small number of times. The chain couples TRBV6-5 to TRBJ1-5, with 10 bases matching TRBD1. Trimming at V came to 6 bases and at J to 3 bases, leaving 5 bases not matched to a gene. The CDR3 covers 15 residues. From germline, CDR1 is MNHEY and CDR2 SVGAGI. Here the CDR3 DNA reads TGTGCCAGCAGCAAGGACAGGGGGTTCAATCAGCCCCAGCATTTT. This codes for CASSKDRGFNQPQHF.

CDR3 in amino acids: CASSNWNNGLPQHF. The CDR3, as DNA: TGTGCCAGCAGTAACTGGAACAATGGGTTGCCCCAGCATTTT. This chain joins TRBV28 and TRBJ1-5; no reliable D call. The germline V gene encodes CDR1 MDHEN and CDR2 SYDVKM. The CDR3 runs 14 residues. Trimming took 5 bases from V and 9 from J, leaving 17 bases between them.

In its sample, this clonotype is medium-sized (0.01 to 0.1%). The CDR3 region has the DNA TGCAGTGCTACTGACTTGTACGAGCAGTACTTC. Its protein product is CSATDLYEQYF. V is TRBV20-1 and J is TRBJ2-7, with D hard to call. With 4 bases removed from V and 4 bases from J, the gap between germline ends came to 8 bases. The CDR3 has 11 amino acids. Germline V gene data show CDR1 as DFQATT and CDR2 as SNEGSKA (reference sequence).

This clonotype was recorded a few times. The rearrangement links TRBV6-5 to TRBJ1-6; maybe TRBD1 (5 bases). Trimming shortened V by 2 bases and J by 0 bases, and 14 bases separated the two germline ends. The CDR3 length is 18 residues. Germline CDR1 MNHEY, CDR2 SVGAGI. DNA of the CDR3: TGTGCCAGCAGTTACAGTGACAGCTCAAGCTCCTATAATTCACCCCTCCACTTT. Encoded protein: CASSYSDSSSSYNSPLHF.

This clonotype was seen only a few times. The V and J genes are TRBV6-1 and TRBJ2-7, with 12 bases lining up with TRBD2. In germline, CDR1 is MNHNS, CDR2 SASEGT. After removal of 10 bases from V and 6 bases from J, the junction contained 13 bases not matched to a gene. The CDR3 runs 15 residues. The CDR3 nucleotides read TGTGCCACCCTAGAACTAGCGGGGGGACTGGGCGAGCAGTACTTC. It is translated as CATLELAGGLGEQYF.

This clonotype was detected only a few times. The rearrangement links TRBV6-5 to TRBJ2-3; D is uncertain. CDR1 MNHEY and CDR2 SVGAGI come from the germline V gene. There are 14 residues in the CDR3. The germline V and J ends were trimmed by 7 bases and 0 bases, with 11 bases remaining between them. The CDR3 here is CASNREFSTDTQYF. The CDR3 DNA reads as TGTGCCAGCAATCGCGAGTTTAGCACAGATACGCAGTATTTT.

This sequence joins TRBV5-1 and TRBJ1-4, with a tentative D call TRBD1 (5 bases). The CDR3 sequence is 13 residues long. Germline V gene sequence: CDR1 SGHRS, CDR2 YFSETQ. V gave up 5 bases and J gave up 6 bases, with 11 bases separating them. CDR3 nucleotides: TGCGCCAGCAGGATCTCGACAGATGAAAAACTGTTTTTT. Translated: CASRISTDEKLFF.

Notes on this clonotype: At one boundary the junction diverges from the germline segment, which might be a read error. V is TRBV5-1 and J is TRBJ1-1; weak D call: TRBD1 (5 bases). Germline V CDR1 and CDR2: SGHRS, YFSETQ. The CDR3 extends over 17 amino acids. The CDR3 nucleotides read TGTGCCAGCAGCTTGGCGGTGGGTGTGGGGGTTGACACTGAAGCTTTCTTT. This sequence encodes CASSLAVGVGVDTEAFF.

The chain joins TRBV5-1 to TRBJ1-1, with 8 positions matching TRBD1. V trimming: 6 bases; J trimming: 1 base; junction bases outside the gene matches: 8. This CDR3 is built from 15 residues. Germline V gene sequence: CDR1 SGHRS, CDR2 YFSETQ. The CDR3 loop reads CASTPTDRENTEAFF. As DNA, the CDR3 is TGCGCCAGCACCCCGACGGACAGGGAGAACACTGAAGCTTTCTTT.

The chain employs TRBV19 and TRBJ1-1; D may be TRBD1 (6 bases). Germline CDR1 reads LNHDA; CDR2 reads SQIVND (reference sequence). The CDR3 covers 16 residues. Trimming removed 3 bases at V and 1 base at J, with 15 bases between. The CDR3 sequence: CASSIGAGERNTEAFF. CDR3 sequence (DNA): TGTGCCAGTAGTATCGGGGCAGGGGAGAGGAACACTGAAGCTTTCTTT.

The chain recombines TRBV20-1 with TRBJ2-5; 10 bases are a match to TRBD2. V trimming: 3 bases; J trimming: 6 bases; junction bases outside the gene matches: 13. This CDR3 spans 16 amino acids. Germline V gene sequence: CDR1 DFQATT, CDR2 SNEGSKA (reference sequence). The CDR3 loop reads CSASFGASGRPKTQYF. CDR3 DNA: TGCAGTGCTAGCTTCGGAGCTAGCGGGAGACCAAAGACCCAGTACTTC.

By its share, this clonotype is medium-sized. The chain uses TRBV6-5 and TRBJ2-7; D remains ambiguous. V lost 0 bases, J lost 4 bases, and 10 bases lay in between. CDR3 length equals 14 residues. The germline V gene encodes CDR1 MNHEY and CDR2 SVGAGI. The CDR3 sequence: CASSYSWQIYEQYF. Here the CDR3 DNA reads TGTGCCAGCAGTTACTCGTGGCAGATATACGAGCAGTACTTC.

The sample holds a few counts of this clonotype. The chain links TRBV4-3 to TRBJ1-1, with 8 positions matching TRBD1. Germline assignment: CDR1 LGHNA and CDR2 YSLEER. J lost 10 bases, V lost 1 base, and 5 bases had no gene match. This CDR3 is 13 amino acids long. The CDR3 DNA is TGCGCCAGCAGCCAAGTCGGACAGGGCGTAGCTTTCTTT. Its protein is CASSQVGQGVAFF.

This chain joins TRBV6-5 and TRBJ1-1, with TRBD1 identical over 11 bases. V was pared by 6 bases and J by 4 bases, with 4 bases of the junction left unmatched. This CDR3 has 14 amino acids. Looked up from germline, CDR1 is MNHEY and CDR2 is SVGAGI. In DNA form, the CDR3 reads TGTGCCAGCAGACTCGGGACAGGGGGCACTGAAGCTTTCTTT. Translation: CASRLGTGGTEAFF.

CDR3 residues: CASSQLGGYTF. CDR3 sequence (DNA): TGCGCCAGCAGCCAATTAGGGGGCTACACCTTC. The chain joins TRBV4-3 to TRBJ1-2, with D unresolved. V was shortened by 2 bases and J by 8 bases, with 6 bases between the two germline ends. This CDR3 comprises 11 residues. Germline CDR1 LGHNA, CDR2 YSLEER.

With respect to this clonotype: Relative to the germline gene, one junction end is altered; a read error may explain this. V gene TRBV4-1 combines with J gene TRBJ2-5; TRBD1 might be the D (6 bases). The germline gives CDR1 MGHRA, CDR2 YSYEKL. The CDR3 spans 13 residues. The CDR3 spells CASSAQGGETQYF. In DNA, the CDR3 is TGTGCCAGCAGCGCACAGGGTGGCGAGACCCAGTACTTC.

In this sample, this clonotype turned up a few times. The chain employs TRBV20-1 and TRBJ2-5; D is tentatively TRBD1 or TRBD2 (5 bases each). Between the trimmed V and J ends, which lost 6 bases and 6 bases, there was a span of 17 bases. CDR3 length: 13 residues. The germline CDR1 and CDR2 sequences are DFQATT and SNEGSKA (reference sequence). CDR3 region: CSAQSWGRKTQYF. DNA for the CDR3: TGCAGTGCACAATCGTGGGGACGCAAGACCCAGTACTTC.

This chain joins TRBV13 and TRBJ2-7; D unresolved. CDR1 PRHDT and CDR2 FYEKMQ come from the germline V gene (reference sequence). The CDR3 totals 15 residues. Trimming pared 2 bases from V and 3 bases from J, leaving 14 bases between. In DNA form, the CDR3 reads TGTGCCAGCAGCTTATCCTCGTCTCCCAGCTACGAGCAGTACTTC. Its protein product is CASSLSSSPSYEQYF. Variable domain in full (rest from reference TRBV13 and TRBJ2-7): AAGVIQSPRHLIKEKRETATLKCYPIPRHDTVYWYQQGPGQDPQFLISFYEKMQSDKGSIPDRFSAQQFSDYHSELNMSSLELGDSALYFCASSLSSSPSYEQYFGPGTRLTVT.

This clonotype occurred once. No conserved phenylalanine or tryptophan ends this CDR3, so it is likely a read error. The chain recombines TRBV7-6 with TRBJ2-7; either TRBD1 or TRBD2 may supply D (5 bases each). Trimming removed 8 bases at V and 3 bases at J, with 14 bases between. CDR3 length: 13 residues. Per the germline V gene, CDR1 is SGHVS and CDR2 is FNYEAQ. The CDR3 loop reads CASGRKRGYEQYY. The CDR3, as DNA: TGTGCCAGCGGAAGGAAGAGGGGCTACGAGCAGTACTAC.

The chain combines TRBV24-1 with TRBJ2-1; unclear D gene. Trimming left V 1 base short and J 7 bases short, with 1 base between. CDR1 and CDR2 (germline): KGHDR, SFDVKD. This CDR3 is 11 amino acids long. The CDR3 is CATSDFNEQFF. CDR3 coding DNA: TGTGCCACCAGTGATTTTAATGAGCAGTTCTTC.

The chain links TRBV10-2 to TRBJ1-6; 9 bases align to TRBD1. This CDR3 region has 17 residues. V gave up 2 bases and J gave up 7 bases; unmatched junction bases: 9. CDR1 and CDR2 (germline): WSHSY, SAAADI. The CDR3 sequence: CASSEGLGQGRNSPLHF. The CDR3 DNA is TGCGCCAGCAGTGAGGGTCTGGGACAGGGAAGAAATTCACCCCTCCACTTT.

This clonotype has a handful of counts. The gene calls are TRBV19 and TRBJ2-5, with 8 nucleotides matching TRBD1. Germline CDR1 is LNHDA and CDR2 is SQIVND (reference sequence). Unmatched junction bases numbered 6, after V lost 4 bases and J lost 5 bases. The CDR3 extends over 14 amino acids. CDR3 bases: TGTGCCAGTAGTAATTCAGGGGGCGCGGAGACCCAGTACTTC. This codes for CASSNSGGAETQYF.

This clonotype was found a few times. This rearrangement joins TRBV5-1 to TRBJ2-2; TRBD1 might be the D (5 bases). The V gene's germline CDR1 is SGHRS and CDR2 YFSETQ. The CDR3 runs to 15 residues. V was trimmed by 0 bases and J by 5 bases, leaving 11 bases between them. The CDR3 nucleotides read TGCGCCAGCAGCTTGGTCAGGGTAGGTACCGGGGAGCTGTTTTTT. This gives the protein CASSLVRVGTGELFF.

The sample holds a few counts of this clonotype. V usage is TRBV27 and J usage is TRBJ2-2; 9 bases align to TRBD2. The CDR3 totals 17 residues. The trim removed 6 bases at V and 4 bases at J, leaving 12 bases unmatched. Germline lookup yields CDR1 MNHEY and CDR2 SMNVEV (reference sequence). The CDR3: CASRYSWRGGTTGELFF. CDR3 bases: TGTGCCAGCAGATACTCGTGGCGGGGGGGAACCACCGGGGAGCTGTTTTTT.

This clonotype was found a few times. The chain combines TRBV28 with TRBJ2-7; 11 positions agree with TRBD1. Germline V gives CDR1 MDHEN, CDR2 SYDVKM. V shed 3 bases and J 4 bases; nucleotides not matched to a gene: 8. This CDR3 comprises 16 residues. CDR3 sequence reads: CASSLAIGTGGYEQYF. The CDR3 DNA is TGTGCCAGCAGTTTGGCAATAGGGACAGGGGGTTACGAGCAGTACTTC.

The V gene is TRBV7-2, the J gene TRBJ1-2; D might be TRBD1 (6 bases). Deletions cut 1 base from V and 3 bases from J, with 9 bases between. There are 14 residues in the CDR3. In germline, CDR1 is SGHTA, CDR2 FQGNSA. CDR3 in amino acids: CASSLEQGDYGYTF. The CDR3 DNA follows: TGTGCCAGCAGCTTAGAACAGGGTGACTATGGCTACACCTTC.